This T cell receptor (beta chain) was identified in a study of beta chain features in type 1 diabetes. A few counts support this clone. Germline V gene lookup returns CDR1 MGHDK and CDR2 SYGVNS. V shed 1 base and J shed 1 base, with 13 bases lying between them. The CDR3 runs to 17 residues. Since all of the isolated RNA was reverse transcribed, expressed TCRB transcripts were what got sequenced. The assay was immunoSEQ multiplex PCR, and TCRdb's table has in-frame clones only and misses some. Among about 140,000 clones listed, around 7% were seen once. The source is a woman in her 30s in good health. The specimen sequenced was central memory CD4+ T cells from blood. This chain links TRBV25-1 with TRBJ2-2; tentatively, D is TRBD2 (6 bases). The CDR3 DNA sequence: TGTGCCAGCAGTGAATCCCGGGACTTCTTGAACACCGGGGAGCTGTTTTTT. Its translation: CASSESRDFLNTGELFF.